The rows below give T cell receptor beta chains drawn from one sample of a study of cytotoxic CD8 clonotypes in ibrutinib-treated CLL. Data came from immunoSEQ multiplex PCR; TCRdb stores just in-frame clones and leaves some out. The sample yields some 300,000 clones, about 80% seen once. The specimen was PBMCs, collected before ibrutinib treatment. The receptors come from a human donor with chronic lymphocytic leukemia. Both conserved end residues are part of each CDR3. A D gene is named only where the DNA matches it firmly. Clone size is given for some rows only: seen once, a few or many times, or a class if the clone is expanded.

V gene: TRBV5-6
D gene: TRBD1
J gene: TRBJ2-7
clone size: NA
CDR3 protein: CASSWGQELYEQYF
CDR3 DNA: TGTGCCAGCAGCTGGGGACAGGAACTCTACGAGCAGTACTTC

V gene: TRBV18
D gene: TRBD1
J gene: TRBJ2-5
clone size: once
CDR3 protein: CASSPRQGKETQYF
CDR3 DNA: TGTGCCAGCTCACCCAGACAGGGGAAGGAGACCCAGTACTTC

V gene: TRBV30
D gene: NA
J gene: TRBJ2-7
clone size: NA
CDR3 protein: CAWSVFVHYEQYF
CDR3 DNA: TGTGCCTGGAGTGTATTCGTACATTACGAGCAGTACTTC

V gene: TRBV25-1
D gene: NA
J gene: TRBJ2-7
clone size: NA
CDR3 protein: CASSEFFYEQYF
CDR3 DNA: TGTGCCAGCAGTGAATTCTTTTACGAGCAGTACTTC

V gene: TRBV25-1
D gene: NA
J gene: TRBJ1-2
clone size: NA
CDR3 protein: CASSWAGGTGYTF
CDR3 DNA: TGTGCCAGCAGTTGGGCGGGGGGGACTGGCTACACCTTC

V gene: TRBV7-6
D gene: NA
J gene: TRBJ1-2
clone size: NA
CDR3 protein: CASSSDGSPNYGYTF
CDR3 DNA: TGTGCCAGCAGCTCGGACGGATCCCCTAACTATGGCTACACCTTC

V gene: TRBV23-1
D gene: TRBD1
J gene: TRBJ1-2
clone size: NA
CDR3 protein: CVQEVGGVYGYTF
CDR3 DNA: TGCGTACAGGAGGTAGGGGGCGTCTATGGCTACACCTTC

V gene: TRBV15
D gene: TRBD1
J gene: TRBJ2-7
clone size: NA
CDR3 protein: CATSRAGQVIVQYF
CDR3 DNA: TGTGCCACCAGCAGAGCGGGACAGGTTATAGTGCAGTACTTC

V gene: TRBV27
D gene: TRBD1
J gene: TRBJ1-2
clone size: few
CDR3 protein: CASSSVPGQGVGGYTF
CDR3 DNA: TGTGCCAGCAGTTCCGTCCCGGGACAGGGAGTGGGTGGCTACACCTTC

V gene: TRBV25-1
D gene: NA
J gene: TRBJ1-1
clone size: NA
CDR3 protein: CASSTGADGRAFF
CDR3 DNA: TGTGCCAGCAGTACCGGGGCCGACGGGAGAGCTTTCTTT

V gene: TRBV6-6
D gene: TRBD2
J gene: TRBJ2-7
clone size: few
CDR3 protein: CASSYEASGVIYEQYF
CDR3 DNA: TGTGCCAGCAGTTACGAGGCTAGCGGGGTGATTTACGAGCAGTACTTC

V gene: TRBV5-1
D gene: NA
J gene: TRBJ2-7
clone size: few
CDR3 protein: CASSLVPGNYEQYF
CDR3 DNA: TGCGCCAGCAGCTTGGTTCCGGGGAACTACGAGCAGTACTTC

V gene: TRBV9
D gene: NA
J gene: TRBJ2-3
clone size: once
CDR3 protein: CASSPQDTQYF
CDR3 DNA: TGTGCCAGCAGCCCGCAGGATACGCAGTATTTT

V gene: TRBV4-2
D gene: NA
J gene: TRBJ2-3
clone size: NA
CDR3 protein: CASSQDGEFSSDTQYF
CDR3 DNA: TGTGCCAGCAGCCAAGATGGCGAGTTTTCTTCAGATACGCAGTATTTT

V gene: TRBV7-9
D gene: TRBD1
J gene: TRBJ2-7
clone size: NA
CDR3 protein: CASSSNRGIYEQYF
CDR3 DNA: TGTGCCAGCAGCTCCAACAGGGGAATCTACGAGCAGTACTTC

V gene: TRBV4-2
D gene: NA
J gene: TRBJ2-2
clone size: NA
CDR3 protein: CASSPEALGELFF
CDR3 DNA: TGTGCCAGCAGTCCGGAGGCGCTCGGGGAGCTGTTTTTT

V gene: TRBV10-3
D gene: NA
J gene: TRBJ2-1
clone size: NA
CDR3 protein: CAIKTRNEQFF
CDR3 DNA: TGTGCCATCAAAACCCGCAATGAGCAGTTCTTC

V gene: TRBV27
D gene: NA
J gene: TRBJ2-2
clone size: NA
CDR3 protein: CASRRLDQGFAGELFF
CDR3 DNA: TGTGCCAGCAGGAGATTAGATCAGGGGTTCGCCGGGGAGCTGTTTTTT

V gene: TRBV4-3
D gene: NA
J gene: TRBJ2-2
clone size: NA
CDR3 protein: CASSQVGGAAGELFF
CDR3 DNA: TGCGCCAGCAGCCAAGTAGGAGGGGCCGCCGGGGAGCTGTTTTTT

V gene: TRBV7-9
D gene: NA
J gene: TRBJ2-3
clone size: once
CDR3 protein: CASSLWGDTQYF
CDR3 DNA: TGTGCCAGCAGCTTATGGGGGGATACGCAGTATTTT

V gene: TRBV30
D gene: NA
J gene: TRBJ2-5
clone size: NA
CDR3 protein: CAWSRSSQETQYF
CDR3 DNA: TGTGCCTGGAGTAGGAGCTCACAAGAGACCCAGTACTTC

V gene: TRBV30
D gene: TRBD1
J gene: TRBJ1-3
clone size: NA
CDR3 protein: CAWSVLRTGARGNTIYF
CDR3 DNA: TGTGCCTGGAGTGTACTTCGGACAGGGGCTCGGGGAAACACCATATATTTT

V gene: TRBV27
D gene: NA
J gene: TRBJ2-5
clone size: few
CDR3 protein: CASSTDMLSLETQYF
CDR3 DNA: NA

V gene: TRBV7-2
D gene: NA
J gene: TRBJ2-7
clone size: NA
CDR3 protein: CASSLRHEQYF
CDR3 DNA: TGTGCCAGCAGCTTACGGCACGAGCAGTACTTC

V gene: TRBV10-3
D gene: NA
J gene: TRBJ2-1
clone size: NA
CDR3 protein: CAISEGQGNSQFF
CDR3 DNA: TGTGCCATCAGTGAGGGGCAGGGGAACTCCCAGTTCTTC

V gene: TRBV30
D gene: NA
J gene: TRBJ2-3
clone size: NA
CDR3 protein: CAWSVWGAHASTDTQYF
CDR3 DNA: TGTGCCTGGAGTGTATGGGGGGCCCACGCTAGCACAGATACGCAGTATTTT

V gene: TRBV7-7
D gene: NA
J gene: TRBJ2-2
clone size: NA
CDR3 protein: CASSLSAGPNTGELFF
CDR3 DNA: TGTGCTAGCAGCTTATCGGCGGGGCCGAACACCGGGGAGCTGTTTTTT